This T cell receptor (beta chain) derives from a study of molecular identifiers for immune sequencing clone quantification. Germline CDR1 is SGHDN and CDR2 is FVKESK. The CDR3 spans 16 residues. V lost 0 bases and J 2 bases, leaving 13 bases between the germline ends. TCRdb used MiXCR to reprocess the PCR reads, holding one entry per CDR3 protein. The sample carries about 35,000 distinct CDR3 sequences, 19% recorded once. In this sample, this clonotype turned up many times. Sequences were obtained from naive CD8+ T cells from blood, with Jurkat cell RNA spiked in. Sample subset: FACS-sorted CD8+CD4-CCR7+CD45RA+ naive T cells. The receptor was isolated from a human donor in good health. Some libraries in this study had Jurkat cell RNA spiked in. The rearrangement joins TRBV14 to TRBJ2-5, with D maybe TRBD1 (5 bases). The DNA of the CDR3 is TGTGCCAGCAGCCAAGACGATCCAGGGTTTCAAGAGACCCAGTACTTC. It translates to CASSQDDPGFQETQYF. The full variable domain, rest sourced from reference TRBV14 and TRBJ2-5, is EAGVTQFPSHSVIEKGQTVTLRCDPISGHDNLYWYRRVMGKEIKFLLHFVKESKQDESGMPNNRFLAERTGGTYSTLKVQPAELEDSGVYFCASSQDDPGFQETQYFGPGTRLLVL.